This T cell receptor beta chain is drawn from a study of Ad26.COV2.S vaccination and SARS-CoV-2 variants. Whole-study context: Donor participated within the Ad26.COV2.S arm of the COV1001 trial.

TCRdb's table, derived via immunoSEQ multiplex PCR, lists solely in-frame clones and lacks some. The sample consists of about 250,000 clones, around nine tenths of them appearing once. This CDR3 contains 15 residues. V was clipped by 6 bases and J by 0 bases, with 12 bases between them. The V gene's germline CDR1 is SGHTA and CDR2 FQGNSA. Specified treatment: around 19 received Ad26.COV2.S at low or high dose, single or two shots; five or six received placebo; per-sample allocation not given. Samples were taken on day 63 after the first vaccine or placebo injection. Sequenced here: peripheral blood, sampled in a trial of Ad26.COV2.S vaccine versus placebo. The source is a person aged 18-65 years who received the Ad26.COV2.S COVID-19 vaccine or a placebo. The J gene is TRBJ1-5, the V gene TRBV7-2; D is perhaps TRBD1 (5 bases). This CDR3 is CASSSDMNSNQPQHF. CDR3 coding DNA: TGTGCCAGCAGTTCGGACATGAATAGCAATCAGCCCCAGCATTTT.